This is a list of T cell receptor beta chains from one sample in a study of CD8+ T cells in alopecia areata. The table came from immunoSEQ multiplex PCR; TCRdb's copy has only in-frame clones and leaves some out. Among about 99,000 clones listed, just over 85% were seen once. The source was CD8+ T cells sorted from blood, collected between weeks 30 and 35, from a patient treated with tofacitinib. The source of these receptors is a human donor with alopecia areata. The CDR3 runs from the conserved cysteine through the conserved F or W. D genes are given only for firm matches. Rows may omit the clone size; those that give it use once, few, many or a size class.

d_gene: .
j_gene: TRBJ1-4
abundance: .
v_gene: TRBV4-1
CDR3nt: TGCGCCAGCAGCCAAGTCTGGACTGCAACTAATGAAAAACTGTTTTTT
CDR3aa: CASSQVWTATNEKLFF

d_gene: .
j_gene: TRBJ2-1
abundance: once
v_gene: TRBV5-1
CDR3nt: TGCGCCAGCAGCCCGGCCGGGACGGCCTACAATGAGCAGTTCTTC
CDR3aa: CASSPAGTAYNEQFF

d_gene: .
j_gene: TRBJ1-1
abundance: once
v_gene: TRBV7-9
CDR3nt: TGTGCCAGCAGCTTCGGGACGTCGAACACTGAAGCTTTCTTT
CDR3aa: CASSFGTSNTEAFF

d_gene: .
j_gene: TRBJ1-3
abundance: few
v_gene: TRBV6-5
CDR3nt: TGTGCCAGCAGTTACGGGGGAGGAAACACCATATATTTT
CDR3aa: CASSYGGGNTIYF

d_gene: .
j_gene: TRBJ2-7
abundance: .
v_gene: TRBV25-1
CDR3nt: TGTGCCAGCAGTGCAGACCGTGCTGTCTTC
CDR3aa: CASSADRAVF

d_gene: TRBD2
j_gene: TRBJ2-3
abundance: .
v_gene: TRBV7-9
CDR3nt: TGTGCCAGCAGCCCGAGATGGGGCGAGCGGGGGGACACAGATACGCAGTATTTT
CDR3aa: CASSPRWGERGDTDTQYF

d_gene: .
j_gene: TRBJ1-4
abundance: few
v_gene: TRBV29-1
CDR3nt: TGCAGCGCCCGTTCCACGGCAACTAATGAAAAACTGTTTTTT
CDR3aa: CSARSTATNEKLFF

d_gene: TRBD2
j_gene: TRBJ2-1
abundance: few
v_gene: TRBV30
CDR3nt: TGTGCCTGGAGTGTACTGGGCGGGGGAGCTTACAATGAGCAGTTCTTC
CDR3aa: CAWSVLGGGAYNEQFF

d_gene: .
j_gene: TRBJ1-2
abundance: .
v_gene: TRBV29-1
CDR3nt: TGCAGCGTTCCGGCAGGGGTCTCACCAAACACCTTC
CDR3aa: CSVPAGVSPNTF

d_gene: .
j_gene: TRBJ1-1
abundance: .
v_gene: TRBV5-4
CDR3nt: TGTGCCAGCAGCTTTCTATTCCGACGGAGGAACACTGAAGCTTTCTTT
CDR3aa: CASSFLFRRRNTEAFF

d_gene: .
j_gene: TRBJ2-7
abundance: .
v_gene: TRBV5-6
CDR3nt: TGTGCCAGCAGCTCCGGACACGGCTACGAGCAGTACTTC
CDR3aa: CASSSGHGYEQYF

d_gene: .
j_gene: TRBJ1-1
abundance: .
v_gene: TRBV27
CDR3nt: TGTGCCAGCAGTAAGGGCACTGAAGCTTTCTTT
CDR3aa: CASSKGTEAFF

d_gene: TRBD2
j_gene: TRBJ2-1
abundance: .
v_gene: TRBV29-1
CDR3nt: TGCAGCGCAGGGACTAGCGGTTTGGGTGAGCAGTTCTTC
CDR3aa: CSAGTSGLGEQFF

d_gene: .
j_gene: TRBJ2-2
abundance: .
v_gene: TRBV11-2
CDR3nt: TGTGCCAGCAGCTCCCCTGAGGGGACGAACACCGGGGAGCTGTTTTTT
CDR3aa: CASSSPEGTNTGELFF

d_gene: .
j_gene: TRBJ2-5
abundance: .
v_gene: TRBV9
CDR3nt: TGTGCCAGCAGCGGAGGCAGGCGGGAAGAGACCCAGTACTTC
CDR3aa: CASSGGRREETQYF

d_gene: .
j_gene: TRBJ1-1
abundance: .
v_gene: TRBV25-1
CDR3nt: TGTGCCAGCAGTGCATCACGGGTAGAAGCTTTCTTT
CDR3aa: CASSASRVEAFF

d_gene: .
j_gene: TRBJ2-1
abundance: .
v_gene: TRBV2
CDR3nt: TGTGCCAGCACCCCGCCCCTAGCGTCCGACGGGAATGAGCAGTTCTTC
CDR3aa: CASTPPLASDGNEQFF

d_gene: .
j_gene: TRBJ2-7
abundance: .
v_gene: TRBV11-2
CDR3nt: TGTGCCAGCAGCGAAGGTCCGCCCGAGCAGTACTTC
CDR3aa: CASSEGPPEQYF

d_gene: .
j_gene: TRBJ2-7
abundance: .
v_gene: TRBV5-1
CDR3nt: TGCGCCAGCAGCGCGCGGGACTCCAGCTCCTACGAGCAGTACTTC
CDR3aa: CASSARDSSSYEQYF

d_gene: TRBD1
j_gene: TRBJ1-1
abundance: .
v_gene: TRBV4-1
CDR3nt: TGCGCCAGCAGCCAAAGGACAGGGGGTAGCACTGAAGCTTTCTTT
CDR3aa: CASSQRTGGSTEAFF

d_gene: .
j_gene: TRBJ2-7
abundance: .
v_gene: TRBV29-1
CDR3nt: TGCAGCGTTGAAGAGGCAGAGACCTACGAGCAGTACTTC
CDR3aa: CSVEEAETYEQYF

d_gene: .
j_gene: TRBJ2-7
abundance: .
v_gene: TRBV9
CDR3nt: TGTGCCAGCAGCGTAGCCCAGGGGTACGAGCAGTACTTC
CDR3aa: CASSVAQGYEQYF

d_gene: TRBD1
j_gene: TRBJ2-1
abundance: .
v_gene: TRBV27
CDR3nt: TGTGCCAGCAGTTTACCCCTAAGACAGGGCCATAGCTCCTACAATGAGCAGTTCTTC
CDR3aa: CASSLPLRQGHSSYNEQFF

d_gene: .
j_gene: TRBJ2-3
abundance: .
v_gene: TRBV13
CDR3nt: TGTGCCAGCAGCTTACTCATGACCAGCACAGATACGCAGTATTTT
CDR3aa: CASSLLMTSTDTQYF

d_gene: .
j_gene: TRBJ1-1
abundance: .
v_gene: TRBV10-1
CDR3nt: TGCGCCAGCAGTGAAGGTTGGGTTAAGCCGACTGAAGCTTTCTTT
CDR3aa: CASSEGWVKPTEAFF

d_gene: TRBD1
j_gene: TRBJ2-3
abundance: once
v_gene: TRBV5-1
CDR3nt: TGCGCCAGCAGCTTGGGGGAAATACTACAGGGGTTTTTTACAGATACGCAGTATTTT
CDR3aa: CASSLGEILQGFFTDTQYF

d_gene: .
j_gene: TRBJ2-7
abundance: few
v_gene: TRBV7-2
CDR3nt: TGTGCCAGCAGCGCGGGACAGCTAACTGGAGCCTACGAGCAGTACTTC
CDR3aa: CASSAGQLTGAYEQYF

d_gene: TRBD2
j_gene: TRBJ2-7
abundance: .
v_gene: TRBV9
CDR3nt: TGTGCCAGCAGCGGGACTAGCGGGGATCGGTACTTC
CDR3aa: CASSGTSGDRYF

d_gene: .
j_gene: TRBJ2-7
abundance: .
v_gene: TRBV4-1
CDR3nt: TGCGCCAGCAGCCAAGAGGGGCAGGGAGACTACGAGCAGTACTTC
CDR3aa: CASSQEGQGDYEQYF

d_gene: .
j_gene: TRBJ2-3
abundance: .
v_gene: TRBV6-5
CDR3nt: TGTGCCAGCAGTGTCCATATCAGCACAGATACGCAGTATTTT
CDR3aa: CASSVHISTDTQYF

d_gene: .
j_gene: TRBJ2-7
abundance: .
v_gene: TRBV6-5
CDR3nt: TGTGCCAGCCGAACGGCCGGCTACGAGCAGTACTTC
CDR3aa: CASRTAGYEQYF

d_gene: .
j_gene: TRBJ2-3
abundance: .
v_gene: TRBV13
CDR3nt: TGTGCCAGCAGCTCTTCAGGCGAAAGCACAGATACGCAGTATTTT
CDR3aa: CASSSSGESTDTQYF

d_gene: .
j_gene: TRBJ1-2
abundance: .
v_gene: TRBV6-1
CDR3nt: TGTGCCAGCAGTGAACTGGCAGGGGATGGTGGCTATGGCTACACCTTC
CDR3aa: CASSELAGDGGYGYTF

d_gene: TRBD1
j_gene: TRBJ1-2
abundance: .
v_gene: TRBV27
CDR3nt: TGTGCCAGCAGTCAAGGGACAGGGACCTATGGCTACACCTTC
CDR3aa: CASSQGTGTYGYTF

d_gene: .
j_gene: TRBJ1-1
abundance: .
v_gene: TRBV7-9
CDR3nt: TGTGCCAGCAGCTTAGACAACACTGAAGCTTTCTTT
CDR3aa: CASSLDNTEAFF

d_gene: TRBD2
j_gene: TRBJ2-7
abundance: .
v_gene: TRBV4-1
CDR3nt: TGCGCCAGCAGCCAAGATTGGACTAGCGGGACCGAGCAGTACTTC
CDR3aa: CASSQDWTSGTEQYF

d_gene: TRBD1
j_gene: TRBJ2-7
abundance: .
v_gene: TRBV19
CDR3nt: TGTGCCAGTAGTCCCACCGCAGGGGGTACGTACGAGCAGTACTTC
CDR3aa: CASSPTAGGTYEQYF

d_gene: TRBD1
j_gene: TRBJ2-7
abundance: .
v_gene: TRBV9
CDR3nt: TGTGCCAGCGGGACAGGGCCCTACGAGCAGTACTTC
CDR3aa: CASGTGPYEQYF

d_gene: .
j_gene: TRBJ2-3
abundance: .
v_gene: TRBV13
CDR3nt: TGTGCCAGCAGCGACTGGACAGATACGCAGTATTTT
CDR3aa: CASSDWTDTQYF

d_gene: .
j_gene: TRBJ2-3
abundance: .
v_gene: TRBV7-9
CDR3nt: TGTGCCAGCAGCTCTTCAGTCCCAGATACGCAGTATTTT
CDR3aa: CASSSSVPDTQYF

d_gene: TRBD1
j_gene: TRBJ2-1
abundance: once
v_gene: TRBV9
CDR3nt: TGTGCCAGCAGCGCTTCCGGGACAGGGGACAATGAGCAGTTCTTC
CDR3aa: CASSASGTGDNEQFF

d_gene: TRBD2
j_gene: TRBJ2-3
abundance: .
v_gene: TRBV2
CDR3nt: TGTGCCAGCAGGGGACTAGCGGGGGTCCCGGCAGGAGATACGCAGTATTTT
CDR3aa: CASRGLAGVPAGDTQYF

d_gene: TRBD1
j_gene: TRBJ1-6
abundance: .
v_gene: TRBV7-9
CDR3nt: TGTGCCAGCAGTCAAAACAGGGGGCCTTATAATTCACCCCTCCACTTT
CDR3aa: CASSQNRGPYNSPLHF

d_gene: .
j_gene: TRBJ2-3
abundance: .
v_gene: TRBV30
CDR3nt: TGTGCCTGGAGTGTTGGAGCGGCTGGCACAGATACGCAGTATTTT
CDR3aa: CAWSVGAAGTDTQYF

d_gene: .
j_gene: TRBJ2-7
abundance: .
v_gene: TRBV30
CDR3nt: TGTGCCTGGAGTCTTACCGGGATCTCCTACGAGCAGTACTTC
CDR3aa: CAWSLTGISYEQYF

d_gene: .
j_gene: TRBJ2-1
abundance: .
v_gene: TRBV9
CDR3nt: TGTGCCAGCAGCGTAGCTGGGAGTGGTGAGCAGTTCTTC
CDR3aa: CASSVAGSGEQFF

d_gene: .
j_gene: TRBJ2-1
abundance: few
v_gene: TRBV2
CDR3nt: TGTGCCAGCAGTGGGTACTTTGAGCAGTTCTTC
CDR3aa: CASSGYFEQFF

d_gene: TRBD2
j_gene: TRBJ2-7
abundance: .
v_gene: TRBV4-1
CDR3nt: TGCGCCAGCAGCCACAAACGGGAGGGGTACGAGCAGTACTTC
CDR3aa: CASSHKREGYEQYF

d_gene: .
j_gene: TRBJ2-1
abundance: .
v_gene: TRBV12-5
CDR3nt: TGTGCTAGTGGCCTTGGATATGGTGAGCAGTTCTTC
CDR3aa: CASGLGYGEQFF

d_gene: TRBD1
j_gene: TRBJ2-5
abundance: once
v_gene: TRBV6-5
CDR3nt: TGTGCCAGCAGTTATCAGGGGGCAAGGGAGACCCAGTACTTC
CDR3aa: CASSYQGARETQYF

d_gene: TRBD2
j_gene: TRBJ2-7
abundance: .
v_gene: TRBV2
CDR3nt: TGTGCCAGCAGCACCGGGACTAGCGGGTCTTATTCCTACGAGCAGTACTTC
CDR3aa: CASSTGTSGSYSYEQYF

d_gene: .
j_gene: TRBJ2-3
abundance: .
v_gene: TRBV7-6
CDR3nt: TGTGCCAGCAGCTTAGTCGGCTGGCAGGCGACAGATACGCAGTATTTT
CDR3aa: CASSLVGWQATDTQYF

d_gene: TRBD2
j_gene: TRBJ2-1
abundance: once
v_gene: TRBV7-6
CDR3nt: TGTGCCAGCAGCTCTGGCTGGAGACTAGCGGCCCACAATGAGCAGTTCTTC
CDR3aa: CASSSGWRLAAHNEQFF

d_gene: .
j_gene: TRBJ2-3
abundance: .
v_gene: TRBV9
CDR3nt: TGTGCCAGCAGCGTAGTGGGACCCACAGATACGCAGTATTTT
CDR3aa: CASSVVGPTDTQYF

d_gene: TRBD1
j_gene: TRBJ2-1
abundance: .
v_gene: TRBV7-9
CDR3nt: TGTGCCAGCAGCTTCGGACAGGGGGATTACAATGAGCAGTTCTTC
CDR3aa: CASSFGQGDYNEQFF

d_gene: TRBD2
j_gene: TRBJ2-2
abundance: once
v_gene: TRBV11-2
CDR3nt: TGTGCCAGCAGCCCGTGGACTAGTGCGAATACCGGGGAGCTGTTTTTT
CDR3aa: CASSPWTSANTGELFF

d_gene: .
j_gene: TRBJ1-5
abundance: .
v_gene: TRBV7-9
CDR3nt: TGTGCCAGCAGCTTAGCGGACGGTAATAGCAATCAGCCCCAGCATTTT
CDR3aa: CASSLADGNSNQPQHF

d_gene: TRBD2
j_gene: TRBJ2-1
abundance: .
v_gene: TRBV30
CDR3nt: TGTGCCTGGAGTGACTTTAGCGGGGGGGCTCTCTATGAGCAGTTCTTC
CDR3aa: CAWSDFSGGALYEQFF

d_gene: .
j_gene: TRBJ1-1
abundance: .
v_gene: TRBV5-1
CDR3nt: TGCGCCAGCAGCTATATCTTAGGAGAAGCTTTCTTT
CDR3aa: CASSYILGEAFF